This TCR beta chain was identified during a study of shared clonotypes between healthy human individuals. The ends were cut back, 0 bases at V and 9 bases at J, with 10 bases in the middle. The CDR3 covers 13 residues. The germline gives CDR1 SGHRS, CDR2 YFSETQ. Only CD45RO-negative cells positively selected for CCR7 counted as naive CD8 cells, so terminally differentiated effector memory CD45RA+ cells were excluded. Sequencing was performed with immunoSEQ multiplex PCR; in TCRdb, only in-frame clones are kept and a portion is missing. The sample lists 2 million to 2.5 million clones, 85% to 95% occurring once.

Sequencing was performed on naive CD8+ T cells sorted from blood. This receptor was taken from a man aged 18 to 29 in good health. The chain has TRBV5-1 and TRBJ2-1; the D gene could be TRBD1 or TRBD2 (5 bases each). The CDR3 bases are TGCGCCAGCAGCTTGGTACGAGGGGCTGAGCAGTTCTTC. Residues: CASSLVRGAEQFF.